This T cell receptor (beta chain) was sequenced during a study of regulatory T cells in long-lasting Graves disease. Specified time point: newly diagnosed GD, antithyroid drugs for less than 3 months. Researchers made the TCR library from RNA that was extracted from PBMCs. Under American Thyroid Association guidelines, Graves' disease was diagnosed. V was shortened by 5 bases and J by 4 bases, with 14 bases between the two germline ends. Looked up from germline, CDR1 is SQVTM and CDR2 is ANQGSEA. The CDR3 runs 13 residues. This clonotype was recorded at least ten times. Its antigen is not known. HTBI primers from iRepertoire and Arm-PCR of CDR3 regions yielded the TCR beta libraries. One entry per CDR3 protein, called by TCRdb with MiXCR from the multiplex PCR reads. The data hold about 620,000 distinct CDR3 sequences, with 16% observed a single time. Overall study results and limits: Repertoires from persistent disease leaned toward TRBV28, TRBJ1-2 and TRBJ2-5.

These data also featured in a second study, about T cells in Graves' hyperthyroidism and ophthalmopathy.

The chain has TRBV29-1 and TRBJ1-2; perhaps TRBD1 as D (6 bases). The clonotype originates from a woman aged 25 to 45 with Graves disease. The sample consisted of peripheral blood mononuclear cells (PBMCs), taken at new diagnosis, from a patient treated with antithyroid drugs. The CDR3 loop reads CSVQRQEGYGYTF. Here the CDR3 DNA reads TGCAGCGTTCAAAGACAGGAGGGCTATGGCTACACCTTC.